This T cell receptor (beta chain) was identified during a study of blood T cells in healthy people across ages. Overall study findings and caveats: Older individuals had lower TCR beta diversity per million T cells (the decline was roughly linear).

This clonotype was counted only a few times. The antigen is unknown. V lost 2 bases and J lost 0, with 8 bases in between. Germline V gene lookup returns CDR1 MNHEY and CDR2 SVGAGI. There are 14 residues in the CDR3. With a J-beta primer mix and a sample-barcoded 5' primer, a second PCR ran about 6 to 11 cycles. TCRdb ran MiXCR on the 5' RACE reads and lists one entry per CDR3 protein. The data show 1,100,000 or so distinct CDR3 sequences, with less than 50% seen just once and about 20% held by the top ten. Material for sequencing was blood. This clonotype was obtained from a woman aged 55 to 70 in good health. The V and J genes are TRBV6-5 and TRBJ2-7; a possible D gene is TRBD1 (6 bases). CDR3 loop: CASSYGDNSYEQYF. The CDR3 DNA is TGTGCCAGCAGTTACGGGGACAACTCCTACGAGCAGTACTTC.